Below, 16 T cell receptor beta chains from the same sample are listed, as sequenced in a study of blood T cells in healthy people across ages. Alongside a J-beta primer mix, a sample-barcoded 5' primer served in a second PCR lasting about 7 to 12 cycles. TCRdb reprocessed the 5' RACE reads via MiXCR and lists one record per CDR3 protein. The sample carries about 1,500,000 distinct CDR3 sequences, under 30% recorded once. Sequenced: blood. The receptors stem from a woman in her 30s in good health.

V is TRBV15 and J is TRBJ2-4; TRBD1 agrees at 9 bases. J was trimmed by 6 bases and V by 1 base; bases with no gene match: 4. Germline values: CDR1 LNHNV, CDR2 YYDKDF (reference sequence). The CDR3 length is 15 residues. The CDR3 loop is CATSRVQDRGNIQYF. As DNA, the CDR3 is TGTGCCACCAGCAGAGTACAGGACAGGGGAAACATTCAGTACTTC.

This clonotype has more than one count but fewer than ten. The chain is built from TRBV3-1 and TRBJ2-4; D remains unclear. Germline CDR1 LGHDT, CDR2 YNNKEL (reference sequence). V lost 1 base and J 15 bases, leaving 13 bases between the germline ends. This CDR3 has 12 amino acids. The CDR3 loop is CASSQGSLVAYF. In DNA, the CDR3 is TGTGCCAGCAGCCAAGGTTCGCTAGTGGCGTACTTC.

This clonotype was observed at least ten times. The chain combines TRBV29-1 with TRBJ2-7, with 7 bases identical to TRBD1. Trimming cost V 2 bases and J 0 bases; bases outside gene matches: 7. This CDR3 is built from 15 residues. Germline CDR1 SQVTM, CDR2 ANQGSEA. For the CDR3, the DNA is TGCAGCGTTGAACTCCCGGGACAGAGCTCCTACGAGCAGTACTTC. Amino acid sequence: CSVELPGQSSYEQYF.

This clonotype showed up just a few times. V is TRBV20-1 and J is TRBJ2-3; D not certain. V was pared by 7 bases and J by 6 bases, with 20 bases between. The germline V gene encodes CDR1 DFQATT and CDR2 SNEGSKA (reference sequence). The CDR3 consists of 14 residues. CDR3 in DNA: TGCAGTGTCCTCCGGTCGACTGCGCCGGATACGCAGTATTTT. The encoded protein is CSVLRSTAPDTQYF.

This clonotype has more than one count but fewer than ten. This chain uses TRBV12-3 or TRBV12-4 with TRBJ2-1, with D possibly TRBD2 on 6 matching bases. Between the trimmed V and J ends, which lost 6 bases and 9 bases, there was a span of 18 bases. This CDR3 region has 14 residues. The CDR3 sequence is CASRYSGYQGEQFF. For the CDR3, the DNA is TGTGCCAGCAGATATAGCGGCTACCAGGGTGAGCAGTTCTTC.

V is TRBV7-3 and J is TRBJ2-1; 9 bases are shared with TRBD2. CDR1 is SGHTA and CDR2 is FQGTGA in the germline V gene. The CDR3 has 15 amino acids. V dropped 2 bases and J dropped 7; count of bases not matched to a gene: 6. The CDR3 reads CASSLGGGGANEQFF. CDR3 DNA: TGTGCCAGCAGCTTAGGGGGCGGGGGGGCGAATGAGCAGTTCTTC. The full variable domain, rest sourced from reference TRBV7-3 and TRBJ2-1, is GAGVSQTPSNKVTEKGKYVELRCDPISGHTALYWYRQSLGQGPEFLIYFQGTGAADDSGLPNDRFFAVRPEGSVSTLKIQRTERGDSAVYLCASSLGGGGANEQFFGPGTRLTVL.

This clonotype came up a few times. The chain employs TRBV12-3 or TRBV12-4 and TRBJ1-1; TRBD1 matches 7 bases. V shed 3 bases, J shed 1 base, and the junction held 5 bases outside the gene matches. This CDR3 region has 15 residues. Written as DNA, the CDR3 is TGTGCCAGCAGTTTTAAGACAGGGCCGAACACTGAAGCTTTCTTT. It translates to CASSFKTGPNTEAFF.

This clonotype was detected a few times. The gene calls are TRBV20-1 and TRBJ2-1, with D tentatively TRBD1 or TRBD2 (5 bases each). V was trimmed by 0 bases and J by 7 bases, leaving 16 bases between them. Germline CDR1 is DFQATT and CDR2 is SNEGSKA (reference sequence). The CDR3 runs 15 residues. CDR3 protein: CSARDRVGRENEQFF. The DNA of the CDR3 is TGCAGTGCTAGAGATCGGGTAGGCAGGGAGAATGAGCAGTTCTTC.

Only a few counts were recorded for this clonotype. The gene calls are TRBV24-1 and TRBJ1-1; perhaps TRBD1 as D (5 bases). The length of the CDR3 is 12 residues. V was clipped by 1 base and J by 12 bases, with 11 bases between them. Germline values: CDR1 KGHDR, CDR2 SFDVKD. The CDR3 loop is CATSDLKGTTFF. The CDR3 region has the DNA TGTGCCACCAGTGATTTAAAGGGGACGACTTTCTTT.

V gene TRBV20-1 combines with J gene TRBJ2-1, with 12 positions matching TRBD2. Germline-derived CDR1 and CDR2 are DFQATT and SNEGSKA (reference sequence). This CDR3 has 15 residues. J lost 9 bases, V lost 6 bases, and 12 bases had no gene match. CDR3 loop: CSAITTSGGTSEQFF. The CDR3 DNA reads as TGCAGTGCCATCACTACTAGCGGGGGGACGAGTGAGCAGTTCTTC.

This clonotype was observed a handful of times. The V and J genes are TRBV20-1 and TRBJ1-2; D is uncertain. The CDR3 is 16 amino acids. Germline assignment: CDR1 DFQATT and CDR2 SNEGSKA (reference sequence). With 2 bases removed from V and 1 base from J, the gap between germline ends came to 17 bases. In nucleotides, the CDR3 is TGCAGTGCTAGAACTACAAACTCCGGTCTTAACTATGGCTACACCTTC. Its protein product is CSARTTNSGLNYGYTF.

The chain combines TRBV29-1 with TRBJ2-5; no firm D call. This CDR3 contains 11 residues. Per the germline V gene, CDR1 is SQVTM and CDR2 is ANQGSEA. Between the trimmed V and J ends, which lost 3 bases and 5 bases, there was a span of 7 bases. The CDR3 loop is CSVDRRETQYF. The CDR3 DNA reads as TGCAGCGTTGACAGGCGGGAGACCCAGTACTTC.

This clonotype came up a few times. A much larger clone lies one base from this, so it may be a read error. The rearrangement links TRBV7-4 to TRBJ2-4; TRBD1 matches 7 bases. Near its end, the DNA agrees better with TRBJ2-7, so the J call may be wrong. The CDR3 runs to 14 residues. Germline V gene sequence: CDR1 SGHVT, CDR2 SQSDAQ. CDR3 in DNA: TGTGGCAGCAGCTTAGGAACAGGGGTGGACGAGCAGTACTTC. Translation: CGSSLGTGVDEQYF.

V is TRBV29-1 and J is TRBJ1-1, with 7 bases lining up with TRBD1. This CDR3 comprises 15 residues. V trimming: 7 bases; J trimming: 8 bases; junction bases outside the gene matches: 19. Germline V gene sequence: CDR1 SQVTM, CDR2 ANQGSEA. In DNA, the CDR3 is TGCAGCGCCCTAAAAACGGGAGGGACAGCACCCGAAGCTTTCTTT. The encoded protein is CSALKTGGTAPEAFF.

The rearrangement uses TRBV7-9 and TRBJ1-1; D is undetermined. The ends were cut back, 1 base at V and 7 bases at J, with 13 bases in the middle. The CDR3 has 14 residues. CDR1 is SEHNR, CDR2 FQNEAQ, per germline (reference sequence). CDR3 bases: TGTGCCAGCAGCTTAGGGGGTCCTCGGGTTGAAGCTTTCTTT. Translation gives CASSLGGPRVEAFF.

The chain has TRBV27 and TRBJ1-2; the match to TRBD1 covers 9 bases. Germline CDR1 reads MNHEY; CDR2 reads SMNVEV (reference sequence). The V and J ends lost 4 bases and 7 bases, in that order; junction bases with no gene match: 7. The CDR3 sequence is 14 residues long. CDR3 sequence reads: CASSSRTGAGGYTF. CDR3 nucleotides: TGTGCCAGCAGTTCTCGGACAGGGGCGGGTGGCTACACCTTC.